The 7 T cell receptor beta chains below all came from one sample that was sequenced in a study of blood T cell repertoires in COVID-19. Assay used: immunoSEQ multiplex PCR; TCRdb lists only in-frame clones, some missing. The sample shows over 150,000 clones, over 80% of them seen only once. Sequencing used peripheral blood. These receptor sequences come from a woman aged 40 to 55 with COVID-19, enrolled during active disease.

The J gene is TRBJ1-1, the V gene TRBV5-1, with TRBD1 matching 7 bases. The CDR3 is made up of 14 amino acids. CDR1 and CDR2 from the germline V gene are SGHRS and YFSETQ. V lost 4 bases, J lost 6 bases, and 9 bases stayed unmatched. CDR3 sequence: CASSLVSQGAEAFF. CDR3 DNA: TGCGCCAGCAGCCTGGTATCGCAGGGGGCTGAAGCTTTCTTT. Using reference TRBV5-1 and TRBJ1-1 for the parts outside the CDR3, the full variable domain is KAGVTQTPRYLIKTRGQQVTLSCSPISGHRSVSWYQQTPGQGLQFLFEYFSETQRNKGNFPGRFSGRQFSNSRSEMNVSTLELGDSALYLCASSLVSQGAEAFFGQGTRLTVV.

The chain employs TRBV27 and TRBJ1-6, with D possibly being TRBD1 (6 bases). Between the trimmed V and J ends, which lost 5 bases and 10 bases, there was a span of 18 bases. The CDR3 loop spans 15 amino acids. Germline assignment: CDR1 MNHEY and CDR2 SMNVEV (reference sequence). CDR3 amino acids: CASSPLSQGKSPLHF. CDR3 in DNA: TGTGCCAGCAGTCCCCTTTCACAGGGCAAATCACCCCTCCACTTT.

The chain uses TRBV9 and TRBJ1-2; 10 nucleotides align to TRBD1. The CDR3 sequence is 15 residues long. Germline V gene data show CDR1 as SGDLS and CDR2 as YYNGEE. V lost 3 bases, J lost 7 bases, and 9 bases stayed unmatched. Written as DNA, the CDR3 is TGTGCCAGCAGCGGGGGACAGGGGTTTTCAAGTGGCTACACCTTC. It encodes CASSGGQGFSSGYTF.

The chain links TRBV6-5 to TRBJ1-6; D is perhaps TRBD1 (6 bases). This CDR3 is built from 15 residues. V lost 2 bases and J 10 bases, leaving 15 bases between the germline ends. The germline V gene has CDR1 MNHEY and CDR2 SVGAGI. CDR3 in amino acids: CASSYQMTGRSPLHF. CDR3 nucleotide sequence: TGTGCCAGCAGTTACCAAATGACAGGCAGGTCACCCCTCCACTTT.

This chain uses TRBV5-1 with TRBJ1-5; 10 bases are shared with TRBD1. V lost 0 bases to trimming and J lost 9 bases; unmatched junction nucleotides: 6. Per the germline V gene, CDR1 is SGHRS and CDR2 is YFSETQ. There are 15 residues in the CDR3. The CDR3 loop is CASSLGQGAFSPQHF. DNA of the CDR3: TGCGCCAGCAGCTTGGGACAGGGGGCTTTTTCGCCCCAGCATTTT.

This chain joins TRBV6-6 and TRBJ1-5; D gene unclear. From germline, CDR1 is MNHNY and CDR2 SVGAGI (reference sequence). This CDR3 is built from 16 residues. Trimming removed 0 bases at V and 5 bases at J, with 14 bases between. The DNA of the CDR3 is TGTGCCAGCAGTTACTCGCGTCCAATTAGATATCAGCCCCAGCATTTT. This gives the protein CASSYSRPIRYQPQHF.

V usage is TRBV15 and J usage is TRBJ1-5; TRBD1 matches 8 bases. The CDR3 runs to 15 residues. Trimming at V came to 4 bases and at J to 2 bases, leaving 4 bases not matched to a gene. Per germline, CDR1 LNHNV and CDR2 YYDKDF (reference sequence). Written as DNA, the CDR3 is TGTGCCACCAGCACAGGGGGCTCGGGCAATCAGCCCCAGCATTTT. Amino acid sequence: CATSTGGSGNQPQHF.